This is a list of T cell receptor beta chains from one sample in a study of T-cell reconstitution after alpha-beta-depleted transplantation in children. TCRdb re-derived calls from the PCR reads in MiXCR, one entry per CDR3 protein. The sample has a few hundred thousand distinct CDR3 sequences; over 9.5% are singletons. This sample comprised PBMCs from the stem cell graft donor, obtained from the stem cell graft. The receptors come from a human donor who donated a stem cell graft to a child with SCID. Both conserved end residues are part of each CDR3. A D gene is named only where the DNA matches it firmly. Part of the rows lack a size; the others show once, few, many or a class for expanded clones.

TRBV20-1	many	TRBD1	TRBJ1-1	CSASPPGGTEAFF	TGCAGTGCTAGCCCCCCAGGGGGCACTGAAGCTTTCTTT
TRBV5-1	many	TRBD1	TRBJ2-2	CASSLRQGGTGELFF	TGCGCCAGCAGCTTGCGACAGGGCGGAACCGGGGAGCTGTTTTTT
TRBV12-5	many	-	TRBJ1-3	CASGLGPLSGNTIYF	TGTGCTAGTGGTTTGGGACCGCTCTCTGGAAACACCATATATTTT
TRBV18	many	-	TRBJ1-4	CASSVRQTNEKLFF	TGTGCCAGCTCAGTACGACAGACTAATGAAAAACTGTTTTTT
TRBV6-1	many	-	TRBJ1-2	CASSRQVNYGYTF	TGTGCCAGCAGTCGACAGGTCAACTATGGCTACACCTTC
TRBV12-3/TRBV12-4	many	TRBD1	TRBJ1-2	CASSGTAPYGYTF	TGTGCCAGCAGCGGGACAGCCCCATATGGCTACACCTTC
TRBV5-1	many	TRBD1	TRBJ2-2	CASSFDRERELFF	TGCGCCAGCAGCTTTGACAGGGAGCGGGAGCTGTTTTTT
TRBV10-3	-	TRBD1	TRBJ1-5	CAIRPPGQGHRSNQPQHF	TGTGCCATCAGACCACCGGGACAGGGGCACCGAAGCAATCAGCCCCAGCATTTT
TRBV7-9	many	TRBD1	TRBJ2-4	CASSSSTGLAKNIQYF	TGTGCCAGCAGCTCTTCGACAGGGCTAGCCAAAAACATTCAGTACTTC
TRBV15	-	-	TRBJ2-7	CATSRDPSGEAYEQYF	TGTGCCACCAGCAGAGATCCTTCGGGTGAGGCCTACGAGCAGTACTTC
TRBV3-1	many	TRBD2	TRBJ2-3	CASSHPLASGGQDTQYF	TGTGCCAGCAGCCACCCCCTTGCCAGCGGGGGGCAAGATACGCAGTATTTT
TRBV15	many	TRBD2	TRBJ2-1	CATATGASGLAEQFF	TGTGCCACCGCAACTGGGGCTAGCGGGTTAGCTGAGCAGTTCTTC
TRBV10-3	many	TRBD1	TRBJ1-5	CAIKGQGADQPQHF	TGTGCCATCAAAGGACAGGGGGCGGATCAGCCCCAGCATTTT
TRBV7-2	many	TRBD1	TRBJ2-2	CASTQTGNLYTGELFF	TGTGCCAGCACCCAGACAGGGAATTTATACACCGGGGAGCTGTTTTTT
TRBV7-6	many	-	TRBJ2-7	CASSLTPGPLYEQYF	TGTGCCAGCAGCTTAACCCCGGGACCCCTTTACGAGCAGTACTTC
TRBV20-1	many	-	TRBJ1-4	CSASDGSNEKLFF	TGCAGTGCTAGTGACGGCTCTAATGAAAAACTGTTTTTT
TRBV5-4	-	TRBD2	TRBJ2-3	CASRPGTSGARGDTQYF	TGTGCCAGCAGACCGGGGACTAGCGGGGCACGAGGAGATACGCAGTATTTT
TRBV5-5	many	-	TRBJ2-1	CASSPMGGGHNEQFF	TGTGCCAGCAGCCCCATGGGGGGGGGGCACAATGAGCAGTTCTTC
TRBV9	many	-	TRBJ2-2	CASSHLQGGELFF	TGTGCCAGCAGCCACCTACAGGGCGGGGAGCTGTTTTTT
TRBV29-1	many	-	TRBJ2-5	CSERDSDQETQYF	TGCAGCGAGCGGGACAGCGACCAAGAGACCCAGTACTTC
TRBV20-1	many	TRBD1	TRBJ1-6	CSADPSPGTGSSTLHF	TGCAGTGCGGACCCCAGCCCGGGGACAGGGTCCAGTACCCTCCACTTT
TRBV9	many	-	TRBJ1-2	CASSVGRNQHGYTF	TGTGCCAGCAGCGTAGGACGGAATCAACATGGCTACACCTTC
TRBV5-1	many	-	TRBJ1-6	CASSLGTADSPLHF	TGCGCCAGCAGCTTGGGGACAGCGGATTCACCCCTCCACTTT
TRBV10-3	many	-	TRBJ2-7	CAISDLVSSFYEQYF	TGTGCCATCAGTGACCTGGTCTCCTCTTTTTACGAGCAGTACTTC
TRBV5-1	many	-	TRBJ2-3	CASSFRQGPSPYTDTQYF	TGCGCCAGCAGCTTCCGGCAGGGCCCATCCCCTTATACAGATACGCAGTATTTT
TRBV4-3	many	TRBD2	TRBJ2-1	CASSQAGGRSYNEQFF	TGCGCCAGCAGCCAAGCGGGGGGGCGATCCTACAATGAGCAGTTCTTC
TRBV7-8	many	-	TRBJ1-3	CASSPQRTGNTIYF	TGTGCCAGCAGTCCTCAGAGGACTGGAAACACCATATATTTT
TRBV5-4	many	-	TRBJ1-1	CASSQERANTEAFF	TGTGCCAGCAGCCAGGAGCGAGCGAACACTGAAGCTTTCTTT
TRBV7-9	many	-	TRBJ2-5	CASSLGVRETQYF	TGTGCCAGCAGCTTGGGTGTGCGGGAGACCCAGTACTTC
TRBV5-5	many	TRBD1	TRBJ1-2	CASSSVPGQGDTF	TGTGCCAGCAGCTCAGTTCCCGGACAGGGGGACACCTTC
TRBV5-1	many	-	TRBJ1-2	CASSETESYGYTF	TGCGCCAGCAGCGAGACCGAATCCTATGGCTACACCTTC
TRBV7-2	many	-	TRBJ2-1	CASSLARDTQFF	TGTGCCAGCAGCTTAGCGCGGGACACACAGTTCTTC
TRBV7-8	many	TRBD1	TRBJ1-1	CASSADRENTEAFF	TGTGCCAGCAGCGCAGACAGGGAAAACACTGAAGCTTTCTTT
TRBV7-2	many	-	TRBJ1-5	CASSLGLGQPQHF	TGTGCCAGCAGCTTAGGACTCGGGCAGCCCCAGCATTTT
TRBV7-2	many	-	TRBJ2-7	CASSLAPGWPYSEDEQYF	TGTGCCAGCAGCTTAGCTCCGGGATGGCCTTACTCGGAAGACGAGCAGTACTTC